The T cell receptor (beta chain) described here comes from a study of blood T cell repertoires in COVID-19. Study details: Acute and convalescent COVID-19 specimens originated in the United States, Italy and Spain.

Here immunoSEQ multiplex PCR was the method, and the copy in TCRdb shows in-frame clones only, minus some. The sample has around 370,000 clones, around nine tenths seen once. Trimming took off 3 bases at V and 4 bases at J, with 7 bases between the two ends. Germline loops: CDR1 SNHLY, CDR2 FYNNEI. This CDR3 comprises 13 residues. The sample was peripheral blood. The rearrangement joins TRBV2 to TRBJ1-3; D gene ambiguous. This clonotype originated in a woman in her sixties or seventies with COVID-19, enrolled during active disease. The CDR3 loop reads CASSDSRGNTIYF. The CDR3, as DNA: TGTGCCAGCAGTGATAGTCGAGGAAACACCATATATTTT.